This TCR beta chain was sequenced during a study of T cell repertoires in cytomegalovirus infection. V shed 3 bases, J shed 8 bases, and the junction held 8 bases outside the gene matches. The CDR3 sequence is 15 residues long. Using its own MiXCR run on the reads, TCRdb lists one record per CDR3 protein. In the table there are approximately 500,000 distinct CDR3 sequences, 33% of which are singletons. As for this clonotype: Its antigen is still unknown.

V and J are TRBV12-3 or TRBV12-4 and TRBJ1-2; 11 nucleotides align to TRBD1. The TCR originated in a human donor in good health (CMV status not recorded). Some clones in this sample may be carry-over from other donors' samples. This material consisted of cultured PBMCs, taken from culture after CMV antigen stimulation. As DNA, the CDR3 is TGTGCCAGCAGTTTGGGACAGGGGGTTCGTGAAGGCTACACCTTC. The encoded protein is CASSLGQGVREGYTF.